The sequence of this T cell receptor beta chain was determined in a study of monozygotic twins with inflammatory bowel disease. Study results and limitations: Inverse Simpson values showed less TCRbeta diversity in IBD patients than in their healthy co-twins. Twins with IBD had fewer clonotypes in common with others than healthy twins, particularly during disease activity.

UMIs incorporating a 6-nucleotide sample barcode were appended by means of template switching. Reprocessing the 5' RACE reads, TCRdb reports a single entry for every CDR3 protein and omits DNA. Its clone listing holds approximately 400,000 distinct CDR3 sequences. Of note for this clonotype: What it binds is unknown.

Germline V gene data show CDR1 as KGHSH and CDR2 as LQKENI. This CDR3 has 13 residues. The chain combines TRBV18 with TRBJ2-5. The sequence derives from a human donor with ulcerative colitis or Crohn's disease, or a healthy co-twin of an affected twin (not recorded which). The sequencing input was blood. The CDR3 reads CASSPPAGETQYF. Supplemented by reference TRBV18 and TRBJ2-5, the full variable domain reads NAGVMQNPRHLVRRRGQEARLRCSPMKGHSHVYWYRQLPEEGLKFMVYLQKENIIDESGMPKERFSAEFPKEGPSILRIQQVVRGDSAAYFCASSPPAGETQYFGPGTRLLVL.